Below, 19 T cell receptor beta chains from the same sample are listed, as sequenced in a study of shared clonotypes between healthy human individuals. Assay used: immunoSEQ multiplex PCR; TCRdb lists only in-frame clones, some missing. This sample has 1.5 million to 1.9 million clones; 98% occur once, and the top ten carry about 0.45%. Sequencing was carried out using naive CD4+ T cells sorted from blood. Subset here: CD45RA+ positively selected. The source is a young man in good health.

The V gene is TRBV28, the J gene TRBJ2-2; D might be TRBD1 or TRBD2, each matching 5 bases. Trimming cost V 8 bases and J 6 bases, with 10 bases left between them. CDR3 size: 12 residues. Germline values: CDR1 MDHEN, CDR2 SYDVKM. The CDR3 is CASGGIAGELFF. The CDR3 DNA reads as TGTGCCAGCGGGGGTATCGCCGGGGAGCTGTTTTTT.

This clone is a singleton in its sample. The V call is TRBV19, the J call TRBJ2-1; a weak D match, TRBD2 (6 bases). The V and J ends lost 8 bases and 0 bases respectively, with 17 bases between them. This CDR3 region has 16 residues. Germline values: CDR1 LNHDA, CDR2 SQIVND (reference sequence). The CDR3 DNA is TGTGCCAGTTTCCCCCGGGGGAAGAGCTCCTACAATGAGCAGTTCTTC. It is translated as CASFPRGKSSYNEQFF. The variable domain in full, with the rest retrieved from reference TRBV19 and TRBJ2-1, is DGGITQSPKYLFRKEGQNVTLSCEQNLNHDAMYWYRQDPGQGLRLIYYSQIVNDFQKGDIAEGYSVSREKKESFPLTVTSAQKNPTAFYLCASFPRGKSSYNEQFFGPGTRLTVL.

The chain uses TRBV15 and TRBJ2-1; a possible D gene is TRBD2 (6 bases). CDR3 length: 16 amino acids. Germline CDR1 LNHNV, CDR2 YYDKDF (reference sequence). V dropped 0 bases and J dropped 3 bases, with 12 bases sitting between them. The CDR3 nucleotides are TGTGCCACCAGCAGAGATTTCGCGGAGGGCTACAATGAGCAGTTCTTC. Translating gives CATSRDFAEGYNEQFF.

J is TRBJ2-7 and V is TRBV19, with D possibly TRBD1 on 5 matching bases. Germline loops: CDR1 LNHDA, CDR2 SQIVND (reference sequence). V was shortened by 3 bases and J by 2 bases, with 20 bases between the two germline ends. This CDR3 is built from 17 residues. The CDR3 protein is CASSIYSRTGSAYEQYF. DNA of the CDR3: TGTGCCAGTAGTATTTATTCACGAACAGGATCGGCCTACGAGCAGTACTTC.

The chain has TRBV28 and TRBJ2-2; tentatively, D is TRBD1 (5 bases). The CDR3 is 16 residues long. The V gene lost 6 bases and the J gene lost 2 bases, with 16 bases spanning the gap. Per germline, CDR1 MDHEN and CDR2 SYDVKM. CDR3 residues: CASSPPGQGNTGELFF. The DNA of the CDR3 is TGTGCCAGCAGCCCTCCCGGCCAGGGAAACACCGGGGAGCTGTTTTTT.

The chain combines TRBV7-9 with TRBJ1-1; D ambiguous. V lost 1 base and J lost 11, with 8 bases in between. This CDR3 is 11 amino acids long. Germline values: CDR1 SEHNR, CDR2 FQNEAQ (reference sequence). The CDR3 DNA is TGTGCCAGCAGCTTAGGTACCGGTGCTTTCTTT. Its protein product is CASSLGTGAFF.

This chain joins TRBV11-2 and TRBJ1-5; D is undetermined. Germline CDR1 reads SGHAT; CDR2 reads FQNNGV. The CDR3 is made up of 13 amino acids. V dropped 1 base and J dropped 3 bases, with 4 bases sitting between them. CDR3 DNA: TGTGCCAGCAGCTTAGGTTACAATCAGCCCCAGCATTTT. Translating it yields CASSLGYNQPQHF.

This chain uses TRBV30 with TRBJ1-2, with D unclear. This CDR3 comprises 14 residues. V was cut by 3 bases and J by 4 bases, with 15 bases left in between. The germline gives CDR1 GTSNPN, CDR2 SVGIG (reference sequence). This CDR3 reads CAWRDAIVRYGYTF. The CDR3 DNA is TGTGCCTGGAGGGATGCAATAGTCCGCTATGGCTACACCTTC.

This chain connects TRBV5-4 to TRBJ1-3; no clear D gene. This CDR3 comprises 14 residues. CDR1 is SGHNT, CDR2 YYREEE, per germline (reference sequence). The V and J ends lost 4 bases and 0 bases respectively, with 8 bases between them. In DNA form, the CDR3 reads TGTGCCAGCAGCCCCGAGCCCTCTGGAAACACCATATATTTT. It specifies CASSPEPSGNTIYF.

The V call is TRBV28, the J call TRBJ1-4, with D unresolved. The germline V gene has CDR1 MDHEN and CDR2 SYDVKM. V was trimmed by 8 bases and J by 5 bases, leaving 18 bases between them. This CDR3 comprises 15 residues. CDR3 region: CASRRWSSLNEKLFF. The DNA of the CDR3 is TGTGCCAGCCGAAGGTGGAGCTCCCTGAATGAAAAACTGTTTTTT.

The chain carries TRBV9 and TRBJ2-1, with 8 bases fitting TRBD2. J lost 8 bases, V lost 3 bases, and 7 bases had no gene match. Per germline, CDR1 SGDLS and CDR2 YYNGEE. The CDR3 sequence is 14 residues long. The CDR3 region is CASSAGLEGHEQFF. DNA of the CDR3: TGTGCCAGCAGCGCGGGACTAGAGGGCCATGAGCAGTTCTTC.

This clone was seen just once. CDR3 bases: TGTGCCAGCAGCTTATATACTAGCGGCAGCTCCTACAATGAGCAGTTCTTC. Protein product: CASSLYTSGSSYNEQFF. This sequence joins TRBV11-2 and TRBJ2-1; 8 positions agree with TRBD2. The CDR3 contains 17 residues. In germline, CDR1 is SGHAT, CDR2 FQNNGV. After removal of 2 bases from V and 0 bases from J, the junction contained 6 bases not matched to a gene.

On this clone: The same CDR3 is also encoded by other DNA sequences in this sample. This rearrangement joins TRBV15 to TRBJ2-7, with 9 bases matching TRBD1. The CDR3 contains 14 residues. Germline loops: CDR1 LNHNV, CDR2 YYDKDF (reference sequence). Trimming at V came to 1 base and at J to 4 bases, leaving 2 bases not matched to a gene. CDR3 region: CATSRAGQGYEQYF. As DNA, the CDR3 is TGTGCCACCAGCAGAGCTGGACAGGGGTACGAGCAGTACTTC.

This chain uses TRBV7-2 with TRBJ2-2, with D unclear. The germline V gene has CDR1 SGHTA and CDR2 FQGNSA. CDR3 length equals 16 residues. V shed 1 base and J shed 2 bases, with 11 bases lying between them. For the CDR3, the DNA is TGTGCCAGCAGCTTAGTCGGAAACTCAAACACCGGGGAGCTGTTTTTT. It encodes CASSLVGNSNTGELFF.

This rearrangement joins TRBV28 to TRBJ1-5, with 10 nucleotides matching TRBD1. J gave up 6 bases and V 7 bases, and 9 bases lay outside the gene matches. The CDR3 has 15 amino acids. Germline loops: CDR1 MDHEN, CDR2 SYDVKM. Written as DNA, the CDR3 is TGTGCCAGCAACCGGGACAGGGGATGGTTTCAGCCCCAGCATTTT. It encodes CASNRDRGWFQPQHF.

This chain links TRBV10-2 with TRBJ2-2; 12 bases line up with TRBD2. The CDR3 runs 17 residues. V dropped 4 bases and J dropped 4; count of bases not matched to a gene: 7. From germline, CDR1 is WSHSY and CDR2 SAAADI. The CDR3 sequence: CASSGLAGGPTTGELFF. The CDR3 DNA sequence: TGCGCCAGCAGTGGTCTAGCGGGAGGGCCGACCACCGGGGAGCTGTTTTTT.

V and J are TRBV28 and TRBJ2-7; 10 nucleotides match TRBD2. The germline gives CDR1 MDHEN, CDR2 SYDVKM. The CDR3 is made up of 14 amino acids. V dropped 6 bases and J dropped 3; count of bases not matched to a gene: 5. The CDR3: CASRSPSGSYEQYF. The CDR3 bases are TGTGCCAGCAGAAGCCCTAGCGGGAGCTACGAGCAGTACTTC.

The V and J genes are TRBV28 and TRBJ2-2; 8 bases fit TRBD1. Per the germline V gene, CDR1 is MDHEN and CDR2 is SYDVKM. The V gene end was trimmed by 6 bases and the J gene end by 7 bases; junction bases not matched to a gene: 7. CDR3 length: 14 residues. For the CDR3, the DNA is TGTGCCAGCAGCGACAGGGGACTGGGCGGGGAGCTGTTTTTT. This codes for CASSDRGLGGELFF.

V usage is TRBV19 and J usage is TRBJ2-7; 9 bases map to TRBD2. V shed 6 bases and J 5 bases; nucleotides not matched to a gene: 11. The germline V gene encodes CDR1 LNHDA and CDR2 SQIVND (reference sequence). The CDR3 consists of 15 residues. CDR3 bases: TGTGCCAGTAGGTTAGCGGGAGAGGAAGTTCACGAGCAGTACTTC. Amino acid sequence: CASRLAGEEVHEQYF.